These T cell receptor beta chains were read from a single sample in a study of cytomegalovirus exposure and HLA in healthy donors. Clones were sequenced by immunoSEQ multiplex PCR, and TCRdb holds only the in-frame ones, with some missing. The data contain about 130,000 clones, 85% to 90% of them singletons. Sequencing was done on a sample of PBMCs. Receptor source: a man between 25 and 39 years old in good health and CMV-seronegative. Both conserved end residues are part of each CDR3. D genes are given only for firm matches.

v_call	j_call	d_call	cdr3_aa	cdr3_nt
TRBV18	TRBJ2-2	NA	CASSRERLSTGELFF	TGTGCCAGCTCCCGGGAACGCTTAAGCACCGGGGAGCTGTTTTTT
TRBV19	TRBJ1-5	TRBD1	CASSPGTGSQPQHF	TGTGCCAGTAGTCCGGGGACAGGGTCTCAGCCCCAGCATTTT
TRBV27	TRBJ1-1	NA	CASKRNTEAFF	TGTGCCAGCAAGCGGAACACTGAAGCTTTCTTT
TRBV6-6	TRBJ2-1	NA	CASTSRSGEIYNEQFF	TGTGCCAGCACGTCACGAAGCGGAGAAATCTACAATGAGCAGTTCTTC
TRBV2	TRBJ1-1	NA	CASSGSGLWTEAFF	TGTGCCAGCAGTGGGTCAGGGTTGTGGACTGAAGCTTTCTTT
TRBV5-4	TRBJ1-2	NA	CASSSGRTRDGYTF	TGTGCCAGCAGCTCAGGGAGGACAAGGGATGGCTACACCTTC
TRBV30	TRBJ2-3	TRBD2	CAWSGGAGSTDTQYF	TGTGCCTGGAGTGGGGGAGCGGGGTCCACAGATACGCAGTATTTT
TRBV12-5	TRBJ1-3	NA	CASGQGGNTIYF	TGTGCTAGTGGACAGGGAGGAAACACCATATATTTT
TRBV5-4	TRBJ2-3	TRBD1	CASSLAQGQGADTQYF	TGTGCCAGCAGCTTGGCGCAGGGTCAGGGGGCAGATACGCAGTATTTT
TRBV6-5	TRBJ2-2	NA	CASSAETGELFF	TGTGCCAGCAGTGCCGAGACCGGGGAGCTGTTTTTT
TRBV7-8	TRBJ2-7	NA	CASSIEAETYEQYF	TGTGCCAGCAGCATTGAGGCAGAAACCTACGAGCAGTACTTC
TRBV6-5	TRBJ1-4	TRBD1	CASSLDRGKLFF	TGTGCCAGCAGTTTGGACAGGGGAAAACTGTTTTTT
TRBV13	TRBJ1-5	NA	CASSLQAGPNQPQHF	TGTGCCAGCAGCTTGCAGGCAGGTCCGAATCAGCCCCAGCATTTT
TRBV7-9	TRBJ1-2	NA	CASSLAGDIKGYTF	TGTGCCAGCAGCTTAGCCGGGGACATTAAGGGCTACACCTTC